This TCR beta chain was retrieved from a study of cytomegalovirus exposure and HLA in healthy donors. Looking at the study overall: Early released data comprised tens of millions of unique TCRs from HLA-typed donors.

As concerns this clone: Its antigen is not known.

13 Jbeta primers and 60 Vbeta primers were used for the PCR. How the authors handled the data: It was a later analysis that counted some 80 million unique TCR beta chains, of which around 11 million were shared. Measured with immunoSEQ multiplex PCR; TCRdb has only the in-frame clones, and not every one. V and J calls and clone size follow that table, whereas D and trimming were derived from the DNA. Counted here are about 150,000 clones, approximately 71% occurring once; the ten biggest clones make up over 9%. The V gene's germline CDR1 is SGHTA and CDR2 FQGTGA. There are 14 residues in the CDR3. Trimming stripped 2 bases from V and 2 bases from J, with 10 bases between. Study-wide results and caveats: A prior analysis recorded that most TCR beta V segments were productive about 87% or about 30% of the time. Using a false discovery rate of 0.05, a later analysis showed that 16,951 TCR beta sequences were associated with HLA alleles.

Input material: PBMCs. This TCR came from a man aged 18 to 29 in good health and CMV-seropositive. The rearrangement links TRBV7-3 to TRBJ2-7; D call uncertain. The CDR3 region is CASSLGRAPYEQYF. CDR3 in DNA: TGTGCCAGCAGCTTAGGGCGAGCCCCCTACGAGCAGTACTTC.